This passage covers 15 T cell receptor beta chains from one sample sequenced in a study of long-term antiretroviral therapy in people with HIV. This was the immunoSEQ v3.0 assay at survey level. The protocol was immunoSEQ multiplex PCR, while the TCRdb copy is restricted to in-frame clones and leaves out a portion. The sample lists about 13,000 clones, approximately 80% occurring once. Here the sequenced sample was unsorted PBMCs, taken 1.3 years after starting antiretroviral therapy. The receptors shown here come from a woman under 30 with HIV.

The CDR3 region is CASSYSGADEQFF. CDR3 DNA sequence: TGTGCCAGCAGTTACTCAGGGGCCGATGAGCAGTTCTTC. The rearrangement joins TRBV6-5 to TRBJ2-1; a weak D match, TRBD1 (5 bases). V lost 0 bases and J lost 8, with 8 bases in between. Germline-derived CDR1 and CDR2 are MNHEY and SVGAGI. There are 13 residues in the CDR3.

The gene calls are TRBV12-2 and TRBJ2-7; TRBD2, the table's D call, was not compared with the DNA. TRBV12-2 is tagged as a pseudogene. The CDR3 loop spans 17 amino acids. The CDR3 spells CASRLAYLLAGGLEQYF. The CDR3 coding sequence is TGTGCAAGTCGCTTAGCGTATCTCCTAGCGGGAGGGCTCGAGCAGTACTTC.

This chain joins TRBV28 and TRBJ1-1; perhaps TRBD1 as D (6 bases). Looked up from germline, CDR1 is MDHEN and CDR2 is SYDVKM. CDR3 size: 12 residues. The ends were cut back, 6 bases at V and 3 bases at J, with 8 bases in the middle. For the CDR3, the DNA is TGTGCCAGCAGCCGACAGGACACTGAAGCTTTCTTT. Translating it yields CASSRQDTEAFF.

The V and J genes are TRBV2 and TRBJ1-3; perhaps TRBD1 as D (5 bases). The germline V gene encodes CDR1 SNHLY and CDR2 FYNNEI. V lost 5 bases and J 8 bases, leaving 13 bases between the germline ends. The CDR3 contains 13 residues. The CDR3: CASSLNWGDTIYF. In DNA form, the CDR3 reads TGTGCCAGCAGTCTTAATTGGGGGGACACCATATATTTT.

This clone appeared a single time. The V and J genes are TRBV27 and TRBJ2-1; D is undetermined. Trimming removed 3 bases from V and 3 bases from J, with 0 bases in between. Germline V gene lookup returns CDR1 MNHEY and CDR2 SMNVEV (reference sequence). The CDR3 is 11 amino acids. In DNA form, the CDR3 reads TGTGCCAGCAGTTTCTACAATGAGCAGTTCTTC. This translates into CASSFYNEQFF.

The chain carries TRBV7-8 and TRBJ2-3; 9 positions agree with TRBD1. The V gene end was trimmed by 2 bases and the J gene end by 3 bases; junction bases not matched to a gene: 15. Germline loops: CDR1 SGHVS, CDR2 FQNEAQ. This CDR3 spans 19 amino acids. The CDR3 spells CASSLIYKARQGVTDTQYF. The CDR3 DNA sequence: TGTGCCAGCAGCTTAATTTATAAAGCCAGACAGGGGGTGACAGATACGCAGTATTTT.

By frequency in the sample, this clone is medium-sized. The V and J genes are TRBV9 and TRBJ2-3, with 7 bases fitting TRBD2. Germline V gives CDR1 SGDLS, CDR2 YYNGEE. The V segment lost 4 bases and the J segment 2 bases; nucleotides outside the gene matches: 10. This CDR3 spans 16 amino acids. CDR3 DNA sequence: TGTGCCAGCAGCCCAGGGAGGGGCGCTACCACAGATACGCAGTATTTT. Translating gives CASSPGRGATTDTQYF.

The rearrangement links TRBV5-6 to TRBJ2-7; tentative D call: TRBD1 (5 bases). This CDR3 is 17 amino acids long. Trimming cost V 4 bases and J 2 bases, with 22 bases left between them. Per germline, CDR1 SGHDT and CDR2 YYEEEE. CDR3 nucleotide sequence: TGTGCCAGCAGCACAAGACAGAAACCCACACTCCCCTACGAGCAGTACTTC. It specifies CASSTRQKPTLPYEQYF. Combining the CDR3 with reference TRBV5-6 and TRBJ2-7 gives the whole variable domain DAGVTQSPTHLIKTRGQQVTLRCSPKSGHDTVSWYQQALGQGPQFIFQYYEEEERQRGNFPDRFSGHQFPNYSSELNVNALLLGDSALYLCASSTRQKPTLPYEQYFGPGTRLTVT.

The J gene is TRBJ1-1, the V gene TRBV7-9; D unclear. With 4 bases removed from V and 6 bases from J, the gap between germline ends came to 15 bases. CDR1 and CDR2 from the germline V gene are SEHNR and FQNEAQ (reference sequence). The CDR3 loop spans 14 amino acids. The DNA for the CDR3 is TGTGCCAGCAGCTCCCGGAGGGATTTCGCTGAAGCTTTCTTT. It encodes CASSSRRDFAEAFF.

The CDR3 loop is CASSTYALRGQTQYF. The CDR3, as DNA: TGTGCCAGTAGTACCTACGCTTTAAGGGGCCAGACCCAGTACTTC. J is TRBJ2-5 and V is TRBV19; the D gene is possibly TRBD1 (5 bases). The CDR3 runs 15 residues. Germline CDR1 is LNHDA and CDR2 is SQIVND (reference sequence). V lost 4 bases to trimming and J lost 6 bases, with 18 bases between them.

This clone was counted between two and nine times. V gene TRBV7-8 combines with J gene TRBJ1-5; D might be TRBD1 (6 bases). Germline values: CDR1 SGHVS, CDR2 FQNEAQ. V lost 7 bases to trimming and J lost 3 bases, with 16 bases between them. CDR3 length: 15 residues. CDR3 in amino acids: CASTPVRGINQPQHF. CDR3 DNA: TGTGCCAGCACCCCCGTAAGGGGGATCAATCAGCCCCAGCATTTT. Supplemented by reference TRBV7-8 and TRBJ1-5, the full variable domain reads GAGVSQSPRYKVAKRGQDVALRCDPISGHVSLFWYQQALGQGPEFLTYFQNEAQLDKSGLPSDRFFAERPEGSVSTLKIQRTQQEDSAVYLCASTPVRGINQPQHFGDGTRLSIL.

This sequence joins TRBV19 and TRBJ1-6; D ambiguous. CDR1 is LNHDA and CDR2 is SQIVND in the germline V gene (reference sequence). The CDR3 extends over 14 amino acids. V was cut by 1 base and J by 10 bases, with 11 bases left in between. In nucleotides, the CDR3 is TGTGCCAGTAGTATAGGCGAGGCGCTCTCACCCCTCCACTTT. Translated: CASSIGEALSPLHF.

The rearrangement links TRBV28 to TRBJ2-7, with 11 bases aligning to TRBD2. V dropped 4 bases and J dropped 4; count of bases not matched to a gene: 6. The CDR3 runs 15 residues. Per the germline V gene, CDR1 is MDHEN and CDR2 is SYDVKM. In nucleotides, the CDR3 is TGTGCCAGCAGTTCGGGACTAGCGGATTTATACGAGCAGTACTTC. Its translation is CASSSGLADLYEQYF.

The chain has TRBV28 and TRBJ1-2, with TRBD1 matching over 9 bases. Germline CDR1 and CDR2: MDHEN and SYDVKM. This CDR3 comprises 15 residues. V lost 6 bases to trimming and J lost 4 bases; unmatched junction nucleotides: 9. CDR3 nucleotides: TGTGCCAGCAGAGTATACTTGGACAGGGGCTATGGCTACACCTTC. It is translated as CASRVYLDRGYGYTF.

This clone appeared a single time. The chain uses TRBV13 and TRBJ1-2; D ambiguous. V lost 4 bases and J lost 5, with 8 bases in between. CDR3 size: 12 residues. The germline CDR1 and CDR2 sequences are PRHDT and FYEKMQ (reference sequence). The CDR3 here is CASSSAGYGYTF. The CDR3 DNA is TGTGCCAGCAGCTCAGCAGGTTATGGCTACACCTTC. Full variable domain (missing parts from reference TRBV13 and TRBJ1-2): AAGVIQSPRHLIKEKRETATLKCYPIPRHDTVYWYQQGPGQDPQFLISFYEKMQSDKGSIPDRFSAQQFSDYHSELNMSSLELGDSALYFCASSSAGYGYTFGSGTRLTVV.